This T cell receptor beta chain was identified during a study of somatic mutations in cytotoxic T cells in rheumatoid arthritis. Using positive magnetic bead selection on an AutoMACS, CD4+ and CD8+ cells were isolated, after which their purity was checked by flow cytometry. Study findings and constraints: The study found that the largest CD8+ clone exceeded 20% of CD8+ cells in 8 of 65 patients.

This table comes from immunoSEQ multiplex PCR, and its TCRdb copy is limited to in-frame clones, with some not included. The table has about 2,000 clones, just under 85% seen once. Points on this clone: Its matching antigen is unknown.

Per the germline V gene, CDR1 is MDHEN and CDR2 is SYDVKM. The CDR3 has 17 residues. V lost 4 bases and J lost 0; bases outside the gene matches: 10. The source is a woman between 70 and 85 years old with rheumatoid arthritis. Sequenced input: CD8+ T cells sorted from blood. This chain links TRBV28 with TRBJ2-3; 7 nucleotides align to TRBD2. This CDR3 is CASSSPIAGRSTDTQYF. In nucleotides, the CDR3 is TGTGCCAGCAGTTCCCCGATAGCCGGGAGGAGCACAGATACGCAGTATTTT.